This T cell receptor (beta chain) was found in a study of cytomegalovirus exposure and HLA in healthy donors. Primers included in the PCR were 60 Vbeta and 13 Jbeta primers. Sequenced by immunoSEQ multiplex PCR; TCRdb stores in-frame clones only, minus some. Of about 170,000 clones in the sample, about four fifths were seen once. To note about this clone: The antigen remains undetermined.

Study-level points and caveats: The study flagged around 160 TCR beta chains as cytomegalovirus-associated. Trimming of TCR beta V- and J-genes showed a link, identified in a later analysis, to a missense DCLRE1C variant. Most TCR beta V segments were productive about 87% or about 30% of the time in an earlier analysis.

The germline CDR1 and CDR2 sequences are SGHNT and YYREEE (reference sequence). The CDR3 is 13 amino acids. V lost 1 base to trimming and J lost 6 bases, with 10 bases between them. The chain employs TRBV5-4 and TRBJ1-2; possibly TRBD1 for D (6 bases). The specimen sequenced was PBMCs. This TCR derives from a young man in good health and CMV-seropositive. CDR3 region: CASSLMGGHGYTF. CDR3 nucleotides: TGTGCCAGCAGCTTGATGGGGGGGCATGGCTACACCTTC.